These 9 T cell receptor beta chains came from one sample sequenced in a study of neurological immune-mediated disorders. TCRdb re-called the 5' RACE reads through MiXCR, storing one row per CDR3 protein. The sample yields around 30,000 distinct CDR3 sequences, approximately 4.4% seen once. The source material was PBMCs. These receptors were collected from a man aged 18 to 30 in good health.

This clonotype came up many times. This rearrangement joins TRBV30 to TRBJ1-1, with D perhaps matching TRBD1 (5 bases). V lost 1 base to trimming and J lost 8 bases, with 5 bases between them. CDR1 GTSNPN and CDR2 SVGIG come from the germline V gene (reference sequence). The length of the CDR3 is 10 residues. The CDR3 coding sequence is TGTGCCTGGAGTGGGACAGAAGCTTTCTTT. It codes for CAWSGTEAFF.

The sample holds many counts of this clonotype. This rearrangement joins TRBV9 to TRBJ2-3; D is ambiguous. With 0 bases removed from V and 4 bases from J, the gap between germline ends came to 12 bases. This CDR3 contains 15 residues. CDR1 is SGDLS, CDR2 YYNGEE, per germline. CDR3 protein: CASSVGAIIADTQYF. The CDR3 DNA reads as TGTGCCAGCAGCGTAGGGGCAATAATCGCAGATACGCAGTATTTT.

This clonotype was observed at least ten times. The chain uses TRBV20-1 and TRBJ1-6; 9 positions agree with TRBD1. V gave up 0 bases and J gave up 9 bases; unmatched junction bases: 6. The CDR3 sequence is 15 residues long. Germline V gives CDR1 DFQATT, CDR2 SNEGSKA (reference sequence). In DNA form, the CDR3 reads TGCAGTGCTAGAGAGGGGGACAGGGACGGTTCACCCCTCCACTTT. This encodes CSAREGDRDGSPLHF.

This clonotype was found many times. This chain links TRBV7-3 with TRBJ1-1; 9 nucleotides align to TRBD1. This CDR3 comprises 14 residues. CDR1 is SGHTA, CDR2 FQGTGA, per germline. J lost 4 bases, V lost 5 bases, and 5 bases had no gene match. The CDR3 reads CASSVQGAATEAFF. Here the CDR3 DNA reads TGTGCCAGCAGCGTACAGGGGGCCGCCACTGAAGCTTTCTTT.

This clonotype was detected many times. V gene TRBV6-6 combines with J gene TRBJ2-6; no clear D gene. CDR1 is MNHNY and CDR2 is SVGAGI in the germline V gene (reference sequence). The CDR3 runs to 17 residues. The ends were cut back, 6 bases at V and 1 base at J, with 16 bases in the middle. The CDR3 DNA sequence: TGTGCCAGCAGGACCGGGCGTCCCAGTTCTGGGGCCAACGTCCTGACTTTC. Its translation: CASRTGRPSSGANVLTF.

This clonotype was detected ten times or more. The chain carries TRBV5-1 and TRBJ1-5, with TRBD1 identical over 11 bases. The V gene end was trimmed by 2 bases and the J gene end by 5 bases; junction bases not matched to a gene: 3. CDR1 and CDR2 from the germline V gene are SGHRS and YFSETQ. The CDR3 runs to 15 residues. The CDR3 DNA follows: TGCGCCAGCAGCTTAGGACAGGGGGCAGATCAGCCCCAGCATTTT. This sequence encodes CASSLGQGADQPQHF.

This clonotype was observed at least ten times. CDR3 protein: CAISAQGGNYGYTF. For the CDR3, the DNA is TGTGCCATCAGTGCACAGGGAGGTAACTATGGCTACACCTTC. The rearrangement links TRBV10-3 to TRBJ1-2; the D gene is possibly TRBD1 (6 bases). The germline V gene has CDR1 ENHRY and CDR2 SYGVKD. The V and J ends lost 4 bases and 1 base respectively, with 10 bases between them. The CDR3 contains 14 residues.

In its sample, this clonotype was seen many times. One end of the junction varies from germline; a read error may be responsible. CDR3 residues: CASSLGMDSGANVLTF. The CDR3 nucleotides read TGTGCTAGCAGCTTAGGAATGGACTCTGGGGCCAACGTCCTGACTTTC. This chain connects TRBV7-7 to TRBJ2-6, with unresolved D. Germline V gene lookup returns CDR1 SSHAT and CDR2 FNYEAQ (reference sequence). This CDR3 region has 16 residues.

This clonotype was counted at least ten times. This chain uses TRBV5-1 with TRBJ1-4; a weak D match, TRBD1 (5 bases). CDR1 is SGHRS, CDR2 YFSETQ, per germline. This CDR3 is 18 amino acids long. V lost 0 bases to trimming and J lost 2 bases, with 17 bases between them. The CDR3 nucleotides read TGCGCCAGCAGCTTGGCCATAGGCGGGGCAGCTACTAATGAAAAACTGTTTTTT. Its protein is CASSLAIGGAATNEKLFF.